This is a list of T cell receptor beta chains from one sample in a study of T cell repertoires in cytomegalovirus infection. TCRdb re-called the reads through MiXCR, storing one row per CDR3 protein. This sample has some 940,000 distinct CDR3 sequences, with 30% to 40% found just once. These TCRs' antigens remain unknown. Here the sequenced sample was cultured CD8+ T cells from PBMCs, taken from culture after CMV antigen stimulation. The receptors come from a human donor in good health (CMV status not recorded). Some clones in this sample may be carry-over from other donors' samples. CDR3s include the opening cysteine and the closing phenylalanine or tryptophan. A D gene is named only where the DNA matches it firmly. Size values are once, few and many counts, or a class for expanded clones, and some rows have none.

DNA | CDR3 | J | size | V | D
TGTGCCAGCAGCTCCACCGGGAGCCAAGAGACCCAGTACTTC | CASSSTGSQETQYF | TRBJ2-5 | many | TRBV7-6 | -
TGTGCCAGCACGAGAGTGGAGACAGGACCCCAATCACCCCTCCACTTT | CASTRVETGPQSPLHF | TRBJ1-6 | few | TRBV9 | -
TGTGCCAGCAGCTTAGAGGGGGTCCATGAGCAGTTCTTC | CASSLEGVHEQFF | TRBJ2-1 | - | TRBV7-9 | -
TGCGCCAGCAGCTCTGGTGGACTAGCGGGGGACACAGATACGCAGTATTTT | CASSSGGLAGDTDTQYF | TRBJ2-3 | - | TRBV5-1 | TRBD2
TGTGCCAGTAGTCTGGGGGCCCTATCCCTTTCCAGGGAGCAGTTCTTC | CASSLGALSLSREQFF | TRBJ2-1 | - | TRBV19 | -
TGTGCCAGCAGTCCGACAGGGATTTTCGCTGAAGCTTTCTTT | CASSPTGIFAEAFF | TRBJ1-1 | few | TRBV27 | TRBD1
TGTGCCAGCAGCGGACCGGGACAGAGCTACAATGAGCAGTTCTTC | CASSGPGQSYNEQFF | TRBJ2-1 | once | TRBV7-4 | TRBD1
TGTGCCAGCAGCTTAGTAGTCACTGGCGCCGGGGAGCTGTTTTTT | CASSLVVTGAGELFF | TRBJ2-2 | - | TRBV7-9 | -
TGTGCCAGCAGCTACCGACAGGGCTCTAGCACAGATACGCAGTATTTT | CASSYRQGSSTDTQYF | TRBJ2-3 | - | TRBV9 | TRBD1
TGCAGTGCTAGCACGGACAGATTCAATCAGCCCCAGCATTTT | CSASTDRFNQPQHF | TRBJ1-5 | - | TRBV20-1 | -
TGTGCCAGCAGCCCCAGGTGGAGGGGGCGCGAAAATGAGCAGTTCTTC | CASSPRWRGRENEQFF | TRBJ2-1 | few | TRBV6-5 | -
TGTGCCAGCAGTTTGGACAGCCCGAGGTTAGCTTTCTTT | CASSLDSPRLAFF | TRBJ1-1 | - | TRBV12-3/TRBV12-4 | -
TGTGCCAGCAGTTCTTCCTCGGGGTCGGGGGAGCTGTTTTTT | CASSSSSGSGELFF | TRBJ2-2 | - | TRBV7-6 | -
TGCGCCAGCAGCCAAAACCCTGAGAGCACCGGGGAGCTGTTTTTT | CASSQNPESTGELFF | TRBJ2-2 | - | TRBV4-1 | -
TGTGCCAGCAGTTACTCGATGGACCACAATCAGCCCCAGCATTTT | CASSYSMDHNQPQHF | TRBJ1-5 | few | TRBV6-2/TRBV6-3 | -
TGTGCCAGCAGCTTCCGGGACAGGGGAATAGATACGCAGTATTTT | CASSFRDRGIDTQYF | TRBJ2-3 | many | TRBV7-2 | TRBD1
TGCGCCAGCAGCCAAGATGGACCGGGGGGGCCCGGGAAGCTGTTTTTT | CASSQDGPGGPGKLFF | TRBJ2-2 | - | TRBV4-3 | TRBD2
TGCCGTGCCCCCGGGCAGGGTATGGGAAACACCATATATTTT | CRAPGQGMGNTIYF | TRBJ1-3 | - | TRBV20-1 | -
TGTGCCAGCAGCCCTTTGGCGGGACAGGGTAGGGGCTACACCTTC | CASSPLAGQGRGYTF | TRBJ1-2 | - | TRBV7-2 | TRBD1
TGTGCCAGCAGCTTAGTACCGGGGTTCAATGAGCAGTTCTTC | CASSLVPGFNEQFF | TRBJ2-1 | few | TRBV11-1 | -
TGTGCCATCGGGACAGATTACTACACCTTC | CAIGTDYYTF | TRBJ1-2 | - | TRBV10-3 | TRBD1
TGCGCCAGCAGCCAAGTACTAGGGTTTGGGGAGACCCAGTACTTC | CASSQVLGFGETQYF | TRBJ2-5 | - | TRBV4-3 | -
TGTGCCAGCAGCTTAGTCGACACCTCGAACACTGAAGCTTTCTTT | CASSLVDTSNTEAFF | TRBJ1-1 | many | TRBV7-3 | -
TGCGCCAGCAGCAAACAGGGGAGGCCCGCGGATGAGCAGTTCTTC | CASSKQGRPADEQFF | TRBJ2-1 | once | TRBV5-1 | -
TGCGCCAGCAGCCAAGACCAGGGAGCTTGGAGCTATGGCTACACCTTC | CASSQDQGAWSYGYTF | TRBJ1-2 | few | TRBV4-1 | -
TGTGCCAGCTCACCCCTAGTGGGGGACACCGGGGAGCTGTTTTTT | CASSPLVGDTGELFF | TRBJ2-2 | - | TRBV18 | -
TGCAGTGCTAGAGATGGGTGGGACAGGAATCAGCCCCAGCATTTT | CSARDGWDRNQPQHF | TRBJ1-5 | many | TRBV20-1 | TRBD1
TGCGCCAGCAGCCTCGGAGGGGGCGTCGCAGATACGCAGTATTTT | CASSLGGGVADTQYF | TRBJ2-3 | few | TRBV4-3 | -
TGTGCCAGCAGCTTACTGGAATACAATGAGCAGTTCTTC | CASSLLEYNEQFF | TRBJ2-1 | many | TRBV7-6 | -
TGCGCCAGCAGCCAAGACCGCAGCGTAACCTACGAGCAGTACTTC | CASSQDRSVTYEQYF | TRBJ2-7 | - | TRBV4-1 | -
TGTGCCAACAGCTTAAAGATCGCCACAGATACGCAGTATTTT | CANSLKIATDTQYF | TRBJ2-3 | - | TRBV7-6 | -
TGTGCCAGCAGCAAGACGGACCGCCCCTCCTACGAGCAGTACTTC | CASSKTDRPSYEQYF | TRBJ2-7 | - | TRBV13 | -
TGTGCCAGCAGCGTAGGGAGCGGGGGGGCCCCAGATACGCAGTATTTT | CASSVGSGGAPDTQYF | TRBJ2-3 | - | TRBV9 | TRBD2
TGTGCCAGCAGCTTAGCCCGAGGACTAGCGGCCCTTCAAGAGACCCAGTACTTC | CASSLARGLAALQETQYF | TRBJ2-5 | - | TRBV7-8 | TRBD2
TGTGCCAGCTGGGGGGATAACTACGAGCAGTACTTC | CASWGDNYEQYF | TRBJ2-7 | - | TRBV6-6 | -
TGTGCCAGCAGCCTAGGGGACAAGAACAATCAGCCCCAGCATTTT | CASSLGDKNNQPQHF | TRBJ1-5 | - | TRBV7-9 | -
TGTGCCAGCAGCTCTAATTTCCGGGATGGTGGCAATCAGCCCCAGCATTTT | CASSSNFRDGGNQPQHF | TRBJ1-5 | few | TRBV7-6 | -
TGTGCCAGTAGTATGGGACCTCTGGGGACGGTAAACATTCAGTACTTC | CASSMGPLGTVNIQYF | TRBJ2-4 | few | TRBV19 | -
TGTGCCAGCAGTTACTTTGGGTCAGGTTACACTGAAGCTTTCTTT | CASSYFGSGYTEAFF | TRBJ1-1 | few | TRBV6-5 | -
TGTGCCAGTAGTATAGATTGGAAGGGACAGTCCTTTAAGTGGGGCTACACCTTC | CASSIDWKGQSFKWGYTF | TRBJ1-2 | - | TRBV19 | TRBD1